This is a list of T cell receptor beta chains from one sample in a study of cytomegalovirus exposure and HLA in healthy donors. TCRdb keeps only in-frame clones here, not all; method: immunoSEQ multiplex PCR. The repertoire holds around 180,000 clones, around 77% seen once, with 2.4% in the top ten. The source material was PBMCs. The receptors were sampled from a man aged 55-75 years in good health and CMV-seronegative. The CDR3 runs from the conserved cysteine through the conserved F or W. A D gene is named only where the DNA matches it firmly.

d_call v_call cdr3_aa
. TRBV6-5 CASRRDTNTGELFF
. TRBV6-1 CASSAMTMSGGETQYF
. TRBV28 CATAGASAQSSYEQYF
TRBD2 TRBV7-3 CASSLSAGAGDTQYF
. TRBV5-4 CASSFTGSYNEQFF
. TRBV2 CASSDRGYTEAFF
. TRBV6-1 CASSEQASTGELFF
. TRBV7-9 CASSLDPDYGYTF
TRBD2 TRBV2 CASTRGLAGLTDTQYF
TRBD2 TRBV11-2 CASSLASGRPGELFF
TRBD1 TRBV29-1 CSVVGRGEGYTF
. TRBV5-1 CASRIAGSTEAFF
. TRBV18 CASSPPRQGFGYEQYF
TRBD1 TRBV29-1 CSVELPTGDTEAFF
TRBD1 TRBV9 CASSAADQGALNYGYTF
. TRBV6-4 CASRIPPLETQYF
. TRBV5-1 CASSLEGQGGTGELFF
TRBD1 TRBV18 CASSPRDSPRDTQYF
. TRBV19 CASSMQVGNTEAFF